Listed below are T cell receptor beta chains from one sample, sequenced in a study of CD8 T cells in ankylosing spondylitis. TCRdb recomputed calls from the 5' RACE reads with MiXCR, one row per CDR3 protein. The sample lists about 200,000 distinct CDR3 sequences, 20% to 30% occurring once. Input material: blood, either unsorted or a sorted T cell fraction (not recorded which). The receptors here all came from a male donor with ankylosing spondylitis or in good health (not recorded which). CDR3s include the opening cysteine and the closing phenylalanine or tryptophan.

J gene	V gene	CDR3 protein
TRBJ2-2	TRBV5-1	CASSPAGQRNTGELFF
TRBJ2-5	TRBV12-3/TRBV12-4	CASSGVGETQYF
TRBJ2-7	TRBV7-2	CASSLGRSGMNEQYF
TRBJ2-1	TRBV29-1	CSVVGTGDDNEQFF
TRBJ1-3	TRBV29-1	CSVATGGGGNTIYF
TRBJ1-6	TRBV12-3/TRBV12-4	CASTFGEANSSPLHF
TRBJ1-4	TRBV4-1	CASSQPGPTNEKLFF
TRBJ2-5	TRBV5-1	CASRQQGATQETQYF
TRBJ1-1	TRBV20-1	CSARPRDGVTEAFF
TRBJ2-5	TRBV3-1	CASGPGSQYF
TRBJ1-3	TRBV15	CATSSQGGLGNTIYF
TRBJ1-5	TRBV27	CATGWDQPQHF
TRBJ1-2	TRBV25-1	CAAQGGPDGYTF
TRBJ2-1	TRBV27	CASSFEASGRAGEQFF
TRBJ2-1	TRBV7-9	CASSFTLADNEQFF
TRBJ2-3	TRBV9	CASSVPNGAGVADTQYF
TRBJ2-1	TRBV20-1	CSANPGTAYNEQFF
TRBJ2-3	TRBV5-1	CASSLFAVTSTDTQYF
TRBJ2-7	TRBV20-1	CSARALGVEQYF
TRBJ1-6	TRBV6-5	CASEIPLHF
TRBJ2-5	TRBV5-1	CASSSSRTSGRVSYF
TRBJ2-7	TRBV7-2	CASRYKGRGQAHEQYF
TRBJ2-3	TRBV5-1	CASSTGGTSGTDTQYF
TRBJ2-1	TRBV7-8	CASRRLQGYNKQFF
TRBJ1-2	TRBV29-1	CSVDTGYGYTF
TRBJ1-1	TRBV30	CAWQDRSDTEAFF
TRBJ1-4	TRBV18	CASSPQRGDDTNEKLFF
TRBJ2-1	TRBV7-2	CASSLGLREVYNEQFF
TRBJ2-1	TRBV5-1	CASSPTGREGDEQFF
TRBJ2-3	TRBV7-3	CASSLGQHTDTQYF
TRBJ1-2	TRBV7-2	CASSLSPGPNYGYTF